The 28 T cell receptor beta chains listed next were all sequenced from one sample in a study of T cell clonotyping in hematopoietic cell transplantation. Time point defined: recipient sample about 28 days before transplant, after cytoreduction. The method was immunoSEQ multiplex PCR; TCRdb's version includes in-frame clones alone and lacks a portion of them. The repertoire consists of around 21,000 clones, with 90% occurring once and the leading ten covering approximately 4%. Sequences were derived from peripheral blood mononuclear cells, sampled before stem cell transplant. All receptors come from a man aged 18 to 30 with biphenotypic leukemia. Some clones in this sample may be carry-over from other donors' samples.

This chain links TRBV5-4 with TRBJ2-3, with TRBD2 matching 11 bases. Germline values: CDR1 SGHNT, CDR2 YYREEE (reference sequence). With 3 bases clipped from V and 3 bases from J, the junction kept 6 bases outside the gene matches. The CDR3 loop spans 16 amino acids. The CDR3 coding sequence is TGTGCCAGCAGCTCGCTAGCGGGAGGAGGAACAGATACGCAGTATTTT. It yields the protein CASSSLAGGGTDTQYF.

CDR3 nucleotide sequence: TGTGCCAGTAGTCCGAGGTCGGGGGTAAGGTATGGCTACACCTTC. Its protein is CASSPRSGVRYGYTF. The chain joins TRBV19 to TRBJ1-2; D is possibly TRBD1 (5 bases). The V gene's germline CDR1 is LNHDA and CDR2 SQIVND (reference sequence). The V gene lost 5 bases and the J gene lost 5 bases, with 18 bases spanning the gap. The CDR3 runs 15 residues.

The chain couples TRBV5-1 to TRBJ1-6; the D gene is possibly TRBD1 (6 bases). From germline, CDR1 is SGHRS and CDR2 YFSETQ. The CDR3 runs 16 residues. Trimming pared 3 bases from V and 11 bases from J, leaving 21 bases between. CDR3 region: CASSSRGGGQVAPLHF. As DNA, the CDR3 is TGCGCCAGCAGCTCGCGTGGAGGGGGTCAAGTAGCACCCCTCCACTTT.

This clone has a handful of counts. CDR3 region: CASSLGRDYGYTF. In nucleotides, the CDR3 is TGTGCCAGCAGCCTGGGCAGGGACTATGGCTACACCTTC. The chain uses TRBV27 and TRBJ1-2; the D gene is possibly TRBD1 (5 bases). Germline CDR1 is MNHEY and CDR2 is SMNVEV (reference sequence). The V gene lost 6 bases and the J gene lost 3 bases, with 11 bases spanning the gap. This CDR3 is 13 amino acids long.

The V gene is TRBV4-2, the J gene TRBJ2-2; D is possibly TRBD2 (7 bases). V gave up 4 bases and J gave up 5 bases, with 17 bases separating them. CDR3 length: 16 residues. Germline values: CDR1 LGHNA, CDR2 YNFKEQ. For the CDR3, the DNA is TGTGCCAGCAGCCTGGGGGGGGGCGTCCGAACCGGGGAGCTGTTTTTT. It yields the protein CASSLGGGVRTGELFF.

The chain couples TRBV11-2 to TRBJ2-7, with D perhaps matching TRBD2 (6 bases). Germline assignment: CDR1 SGHAT and CDR2 FQNNGV. Trimming took 4 bases from V and 0 from J, leaving 13 bases between them. The CDR3 extends over 15 amino acids. The CDR3: CASSSEGGSSYEQYF. The CDR3 DNA reads TGTGCCAGCAGCTCCGAAGGAGGGAGCTCCTACGAGCAGTACTTC.

This clone appeared a few times. J is TRBJ1-5 and V is TRBV5-1; D is ambiguous. Germline V CDR1 and CDR2: SGHRS, YFSETQ. Between the trimmed V and J ends, which lost 3 bases and 0 bases, there was a span of 4 bases. There are 13 residues in the CDR3. The CDR3 bases are TGCGCCAGCAGCTCGGATAGCAATCAGCCCCAGCATTTT. Translation gives CASSSDSNQPQHF.

The V gene is TRBV19, the J gene TRBJ2-2; TRBD2 agrees at 7 bases. This CDR3 region has 14 residues. The trim removed 8 bases at V and 1 base at J, leaving 4 bases unmatched. Germline V CDR1 and CDR2: LNHDA, SQIVND (reference sequence). The CDR3 nucleotides are TGTGCCAGTGTAGCGGGTATGAACACCGGGGAGCTGTTTTTT. This translates into CASVAGMNTGELFF. The complete variable domain, with remaining parts taken from reference TRBV19 and TRBJ2-2, reads DGGITQSPKYLFRKEGQNVTLSCEQNLNHDAMYWYRQDPGQGLRLIYYSQIVNDFQKGDIAEGYSVSREKKESFPLTVTSAQKNPTAFYLCASVAGMNTGELFFGEGSRLTVL.

The chain employs TRBV6-5 and TRBJ2-1; 10 bases match TRBD2. Germline V gene sequence: CDR1 MNHEY, CDR2 SVGAGI. The CDR3 is 15 amino acids. J lost 8 bases, V lost 6 bases, and 10 bases had no gene match. The DNA for the CDR3 is TGTGCCAGCAGCCCTAGCGGGAGTCTTCTCGATGAGCAGTTCTTC. Amino acids: CASSPSGSLLDEQFF.

This clone occurred once. The chain couples TRBV19 to TRBJ2-3, with 8 bases identical to TRBD2. Trimming took 3 bases from V and 4 from J; bases not matched to a gene: 6. The germline CDR1 and CDR2 sequences are LNHDA and SQIVND (reference sequence). The CDR3 covers 15 residues. In DNA, the CDR3 is TGTGCCAGTAGTATTTCCAGCGGGGGAGCAGATACGCAGTATTTT. Amino acid sequence: CASSISSGGADTQYF.

This chain links TRBV6-6 with TRBJ2-7; tentatively, D is TRBD1 (5 bases). Germline CDR1 is MNHNY and CDR2 is SVGAGI (reference sequence). The V gene lost 6 bases and the J gene lost 0 bases, with 12 bases spanning the gap. The CDR3 length is 14 residues. The CDR3 bases are TGTGCCAGCAGCCCACAGGCATCCTCCTACGAGCAGTACTTC. Translation gives CASSPQASSYEQYF.

The chain couples TRBV28 to TRBJ1-2; possible D gene TRBD1, 5 bases. V lost 8 bases to trimming and J lost 3 bases, with 16 bases between them. The CDR3 covers 14 residues. Germline CDR1 reads MDHEN; CDR2 reads SYDVKM. The CDR3 loop is CASSRQIEHYGYTF. CDR3 nucleotides: TGTGCCAGCTCTAGACAGATCGAACACTATGGCTACACCTTC.

The CDR3 nucleotides read TGCGCCAGCCAACTAGCGGGAAGCTACGAGCAGTACTTC. This codes for CASQLAGSYEQYF. The J gene is TRBJ2-7, the V gene TRBV10-2, with 10 nucleotides matching TRBD2. Losses at the gene ends were 8 bases for V and 3 bases for J; bases not matched to a gene: 4. Germline lookup yields CDR1 WSHSY and CDR2 SAAADI. CDR3 length: 13 residues.

The chain links TRBV19 to TRBJ1-4, with D unresolved. V lost 4 bases, J lost 7 bases, and 7 bases lay in between. The CDR3 extends over 12 amino acids. CDR1 and CDR2 (germline): LNHDA, SQIVND (reference sequence). The CDR3 protein is CASSTKAEKLFF. The CDR3 nucleotides are TGTGCCAGTAGTACAAAGGCTGAAAAACTGTTTTTT.

CDR3: CASSDGTGGTDTQYF. CDR3 coding DNA: TGTGCCAGCAGTGACGGGACAGGGGGCACAGATACGCAGTATTTT. This chain uses TRBV6-4 with TRBJ2-3, with 10 nucleotides matching TRBD1. This CDR3 has 15 residues. The junction had 0 bases not matched to a gene; V was cut back by 2 bases and J by 1 base. CDR1 and CDR2 from the germline V gene are MRHNA and SNTAGT.

The V gene is TRBV6-6, the J gene TRBJ1-2; 7 bases align to TRBD1. Trimming cost V 8 bases and J 4 bases; bases outside gene matches: 13. This CDR3 has 15 residues. Germline V gene lookup returns CDR1 MNHNY and CDR2 SVGAGI (reference sequence). CDR3 residues: CASGDQGVPLYGYTF. DNA of the CDR3: TGTGCCAGCGGAGATCAGGGGGTACCTCTCTATGGCTACACCTTC.

This chain joins TRBV7-9 and TRBJ1-5; the D is unclear. The CDR3 has 12 amino acids. Trimming stripped 5 bases from V and 4 bases from J, with 6 bases between. CDR1 and CDR2 (germline): SEHNR, FQNEAQ (reference sequence). CDR3 in amino acids: CASSQGNQPQHF. The DNA for the CDR3 is TGTGCCAGCAGCCAAGGAAATCAGCCCCAGCATTTT.

V is TRBV6-6 and J is TRBJ1-3; TRBD1 might be the D (5 bases). Per the germline V gene, CDR1 is MNHNY and CDR2 is SVGAGI (reference sequence). V shed 3 bases and J shed 1 base, with 10 bases lying between them. The CDR3 contains 15 residues. As DNA, the CDR3 is TGTGCCAGCAGTTATCCAGGGCGGTCTGGAAACACCATATATTTT. This sequence encodes CASSYPGRSGNTIYF.

This clone was counted once. The rearrangement uses TRBV2 and TRBJ2-7; D ambiguous. Germline lookup yields CDR1 SNHLY and CDR2 FYNNEI. The CDR3 consists of 11 residues. The germline V and J ends were trimmed by 5 bases and 4 bases, with 6 bases remaining between them. The CDR3 nucleotides are TGTGCCAGCAGTAACCATTACGAGCAGTACTTC. Translation: CASSNHYEQYF.

This sequence joins TRBV4-1 and TRBJ2-3; 9 nucleotides agree with TRBD2. The J segment lost 4 bases and the V segment lost 3 bases, leaving 5 bases of the junction unmatched. Germline CDR1 is MGHRA and CDR2 is YSYEKL. The CDR3 spans 15 residues. The CDR3 is CASSQRGGMADTQYF. DNA for the CDR3: TGCGCCAGCAGCCAGCGGGGGGGCATGGCAGATACGCAGTATTTT.

The genes are TRBV5-1 and TRBJ2-5, with a tentative D call TRBD2 (5 bases). This CDR3 is 14 amino acids long. Trimming removed 1 base from V and 4 bases from J, with 11 bases in between. Germline-derived CDR1 and CDR2 are SGHRS and YFSETQ. The chain's CDR3 is CASSLRGIVETQYF. CDR3 nucleotides: TGCGCCAGCAGCTTGAGAGGGATTGTAGAGACCCAGTACTTC.

About this clone: Other DNA sequences in the sample encode the same CDR3. The genes are TRBV20-1 and TRBJ2-7; D is undetermined. The CDR3 has 11 residues. Germline lookup yields CDR1 DFQATT and CDR2 SNEGSKA (reference sequence). V was pared by 0 bases and J by 4 bases, with 4 bases between. The DNA of the CDR3 is TGCAGTGCTAGAGAAGTTTACGAGCAGTACTTC. This gives the protein CSAREVYEQYF.

This clone showed up just a few times. The chain joins TRBV19 to TRBJ1-2; D not certain. The germline V gene encodes CDR1 LNHDA and CDR2 SQIVND (reference sequence). V gave up 6 bases and J gave up 3 bases, with 17 bases separating them. The CDR3 runs 15 residues. The CDR3: CASSQKVALDYGYTF. CDR3 DNA sequence: TGTGCCAGTAGCCAAAAGGTCGCTTTAGACTATGGCTACACCTTC. The variable domain in full, with the rest retrieved from reference TRBV19 and TRBJ1-2, is DGGITQSPKYLFRKEGQNVTLSCEQNLNHDAMYWYRQDPGQGLRLIYYSQIVNDFQKGDIAEGYSVSREKKESFPLTVTSAQKNPTAFYLCASSQKVALDYGYTFGSGTRLTVV.

This rearrangement joins TRBV5-8 to TRBJ1-1; weak D call: TRBD1 (5 bases). From germline, CDR1 is SGHTS and CDR2 YDEGEE. The CDR3 extends over 14 amino acids. Trimming left V 0 bases short and J 0 bases short, with 6 bases between. The CDR3 here is CASSLGQMNTEAFF. DNA of the CDR3: TGTGCCAGCAGCTTGGGACAGATGAACACTGAAGCTTTCTTT.

The rearrangement uses TRBV30 and TRBJ1-1; D unresolved. Trimming cost V 0 bases and J 4 bases, with 12 bases left between them. Germline loops: CDR1 GTSNPN, CDR2 SVGIG (reference sequence). This CDR3 has 14 residues. DNA of the CDR3: TGTGCCTGGAGTGTATCCGGACTCGGCACTGAAGCTTTCTTT. Amino acids: CAWSVSGLGTEAFF.

V is TRBV19 and J is TRBJ1-1, with TRBD1 matching 7 bases. Germline V CDR1 and CDR2: LNHDA, SQIVND (reference sequence). The CDR3 extends over 13 amino acids. Germline trimming cut 7 bases from V and 2 bases from J; bases unmatched to any gene: 4. In DNA form, the CDR3 reads TGTGCCAGTAACTACAGGGGAAACACTGAAGCTTTCTTT. Its protein product is CASNYRGNTEAFF.

The chain uses TRBV7-9 and TRBJ1-1; perhaps TRBD1 as D (5 bases). V was clipped by 3 bases and J by 5 bases, with 13 bases between them. The germline gives CDR1 SEHNR, CDR2 FQNEAQ (reference sequence). This CDR3 comprises 14 residues. The CDR3 loop is CASSFDSKMTEAFF. The CDR3 region has the DNA TGTGCCAGCAGCTTTGACAGCAAAATGACTGAAGCTTTCTTT.

The V and J genes are TRBV19 and TRBJ2-1, with no clear D. Trimming removed 4 bases from V and 7 bases from J, with 8 bases in between. Germline V gene data show CDR1 as LNHDA and CDR2 as SQIVND (reference sequence). This CDR3 contains 12 residues. CDR3 DNA sequence: TGTGCCAGTAGTACCGTAATGAATGAGCAGTTCTTC. The encoded protein is CASSTVMNEQFF.